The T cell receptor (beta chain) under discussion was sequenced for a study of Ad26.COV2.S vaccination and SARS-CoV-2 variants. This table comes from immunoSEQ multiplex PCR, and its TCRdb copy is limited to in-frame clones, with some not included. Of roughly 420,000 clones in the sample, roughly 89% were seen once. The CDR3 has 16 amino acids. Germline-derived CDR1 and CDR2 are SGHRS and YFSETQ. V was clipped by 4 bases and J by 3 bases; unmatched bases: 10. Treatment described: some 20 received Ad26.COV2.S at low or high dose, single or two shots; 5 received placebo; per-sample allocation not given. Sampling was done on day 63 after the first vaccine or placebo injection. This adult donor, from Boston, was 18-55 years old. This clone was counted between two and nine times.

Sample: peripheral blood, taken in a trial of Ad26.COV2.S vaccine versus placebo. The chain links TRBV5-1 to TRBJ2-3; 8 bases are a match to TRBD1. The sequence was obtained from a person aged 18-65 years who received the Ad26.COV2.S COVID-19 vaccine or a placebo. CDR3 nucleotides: TGCGCCAGCAGCGTTTACCGGGACAGGACTACAGATACGCAGTATTTT. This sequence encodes CASSVYRDRTTDTQYF.